The sequence of this TCR beta chain was determined in a study of cytotoxic CD8 clonotypes in ibrutinib-treated CLL. General study results and limits: The public clonotypes identified were infrequent and showed contraction or stability on treatment.

Some clones are missing from TCRdb's copy, which holds only in-frame ones; the method was immunoSEQ multiplex PCR. In the table there are 140,000 or so clones, 79% of which are singletons. The CDR3 has 14 amino acids. V dropped 5 bases and J dropped 2 bases, with 12 bases sitting between them. CDR1 and CDR2 (germline): SGHTA, FQGNSA. Worth noting for this clone: Its antigen is still unknown.

The chain has TRBV7-2 and TRBJ2-5; D gene ambiguous. The sample here was PBMCs, taken after 12 months of ibrutinib treatment. The clonotype comes from a human donor with chronic lymphocytic leukemia. The CDR3 bases are TGTGCCAGCAGCACACGCCAATTACAAGAGACCCAGTACTTC. Protein sequence: CASSTRQLQETQYF.